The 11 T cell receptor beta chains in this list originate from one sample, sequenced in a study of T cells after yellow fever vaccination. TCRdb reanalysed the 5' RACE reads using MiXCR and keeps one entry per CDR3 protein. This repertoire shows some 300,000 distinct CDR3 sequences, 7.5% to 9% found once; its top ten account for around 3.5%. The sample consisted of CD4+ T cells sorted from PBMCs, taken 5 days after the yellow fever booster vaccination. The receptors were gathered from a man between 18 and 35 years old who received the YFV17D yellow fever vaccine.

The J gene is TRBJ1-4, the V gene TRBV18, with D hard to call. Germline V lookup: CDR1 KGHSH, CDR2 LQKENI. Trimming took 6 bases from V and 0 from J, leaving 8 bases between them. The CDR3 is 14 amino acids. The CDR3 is CASSRGATNEKLFF. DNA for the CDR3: TGTGCCAGCTCGCGGGGTGCAACTAATGAAAAACTGTTTTTT.

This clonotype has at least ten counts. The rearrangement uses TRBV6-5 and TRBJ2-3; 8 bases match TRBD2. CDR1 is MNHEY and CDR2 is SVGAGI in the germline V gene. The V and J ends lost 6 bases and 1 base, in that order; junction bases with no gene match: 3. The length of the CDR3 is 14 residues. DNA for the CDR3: TGTGCCAGCAGACCGGGACTAGGCACAGATACGCAGTATTTT. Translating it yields CASRPGLGTDTQYF.

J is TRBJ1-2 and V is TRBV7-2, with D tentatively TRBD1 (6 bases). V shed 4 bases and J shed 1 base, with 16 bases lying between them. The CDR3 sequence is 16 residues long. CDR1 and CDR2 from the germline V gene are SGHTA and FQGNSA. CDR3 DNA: TGTGCCAGCAGCTCCGCGGCGGGCAGGGGTAACTATGGCTACACCTTC. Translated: CASSSAAGRGNYGYTF.

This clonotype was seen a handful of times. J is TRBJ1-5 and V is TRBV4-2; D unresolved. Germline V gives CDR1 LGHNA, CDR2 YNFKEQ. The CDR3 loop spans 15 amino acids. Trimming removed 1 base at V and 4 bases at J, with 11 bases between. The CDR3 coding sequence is TGTGCCAGCAGCCAAGTAGGGAGCGGGAATCAGCCCCAGCATTTT. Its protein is CASSQVGSGNQPQHF.

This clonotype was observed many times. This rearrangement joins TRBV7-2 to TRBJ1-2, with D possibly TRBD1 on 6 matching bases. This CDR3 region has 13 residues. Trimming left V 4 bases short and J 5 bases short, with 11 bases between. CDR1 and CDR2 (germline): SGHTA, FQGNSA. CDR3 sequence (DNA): TGTGCCAGCAGCTCCCTACAGGGATATGGCTACACCTTC. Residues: CASSSLQGYGYTF. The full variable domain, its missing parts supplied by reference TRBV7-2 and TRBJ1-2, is GAGVSQSPSNKVTEKGKDVELRCDPISGHTALYWYRQSLGQGLEFLIYFQGNSAPDKSGLPSDRFSAERTGGSVSTLTIQRTQQEDSAVYLCASSSLQGYGYTFGSGTRLTVV.

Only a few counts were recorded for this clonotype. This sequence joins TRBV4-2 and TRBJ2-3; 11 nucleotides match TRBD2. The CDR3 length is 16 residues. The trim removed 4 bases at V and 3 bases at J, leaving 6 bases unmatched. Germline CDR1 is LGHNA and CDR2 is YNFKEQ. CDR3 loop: CASSLKTSGATDTQYF. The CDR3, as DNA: TGTGCCAGCAGCCTCAAGACTAGCGGGGCAACAGATACGCAGTATTTT.

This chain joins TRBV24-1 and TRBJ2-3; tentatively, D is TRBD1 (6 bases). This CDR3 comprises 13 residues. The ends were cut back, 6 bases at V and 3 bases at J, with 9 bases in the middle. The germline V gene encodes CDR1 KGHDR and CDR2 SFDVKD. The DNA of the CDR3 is TGTGCCACCAGTTCAACAGGGACAGATACGCAGTATTTT. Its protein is CATSSTGTDTQYF.

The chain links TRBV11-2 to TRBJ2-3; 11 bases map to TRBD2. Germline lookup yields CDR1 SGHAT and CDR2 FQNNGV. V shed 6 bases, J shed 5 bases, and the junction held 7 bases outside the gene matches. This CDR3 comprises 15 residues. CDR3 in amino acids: CASSFSGGEEDTQYF. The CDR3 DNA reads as TGTGCCAGCAGTTTTAGCGGGGGGGAGGAAGATACGCAGTATTTT.

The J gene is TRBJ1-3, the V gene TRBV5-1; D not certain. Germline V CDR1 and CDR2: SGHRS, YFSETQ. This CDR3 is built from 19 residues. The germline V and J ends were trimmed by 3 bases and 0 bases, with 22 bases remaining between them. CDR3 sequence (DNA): TGCGCCAGCAGCTCCTGGCCCCGCCGCGCTGGGCCCTCTGGAAACACCATATATTTT. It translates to CASSSWPRRAGPSGNTIYF.

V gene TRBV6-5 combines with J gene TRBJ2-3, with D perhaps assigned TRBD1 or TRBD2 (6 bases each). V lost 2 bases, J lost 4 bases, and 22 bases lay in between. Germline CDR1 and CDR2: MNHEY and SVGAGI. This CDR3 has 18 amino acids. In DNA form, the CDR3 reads TGTGCCAGCAGTTACATCCGGGGGCCCCCTTTGAATTCAGATACGCAGTATTTT. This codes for CASSYIRGPPLNSDTQYF.

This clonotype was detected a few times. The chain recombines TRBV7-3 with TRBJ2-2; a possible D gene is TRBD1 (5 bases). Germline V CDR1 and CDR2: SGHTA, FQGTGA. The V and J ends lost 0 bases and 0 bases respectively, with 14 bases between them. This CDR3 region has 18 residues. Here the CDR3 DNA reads TGTGCCAGCAGCTTAACGAACTGGTTGACAGCGAACACCGGGGAGCTGTTTTTT. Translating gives CASSLTNWLTANTGELFF.